A selection of T cell receptor beta chains follows, all from one sample in a study of spatial heterogeneity in lung cancer. TCRdb recomputed calls from the 5' RACE reads with MiXCR, one row per CDR3 protein. Among approximately 81,000 distinct CDR3 sequences listed, roughly 13% were seen once. Source: PBMCs, taken at surgery. The receptors were gathered from a male donor with early-stage non-small cell lung cancer. CDR3s include the opening cysteine and the closing phenylalanine or tryptophan. D genes are given only for firm matches. Clone size is given for some rows only: seen once, a few or many times, or a class if the clone is expanded.

d_call: NA
clone_size: many
v_call: TRBV15
j_call: TRBJ1-1
cdr3_aa: CATSRGIGVNTEAFF
cdr3_nt: TGTGCCACCAGCAGAGGGATAGGGGTGAACACTGAAGCTTTCTTT

d_call: NA
clone_size: many
v_call: TRBV29-1
j_call: TRBJ1-2
cdr3_aa: CSVEDPGGDGYTF
cdr3_nt: TGCAGCGTTGAAGATCCCGGGGGAGATGGCTACACCTTC

d_call: NA
clone_size: many
v_call: TRBV20-1
j_call: TRBJ1-1
cdr3_aa: CSATRQVNTEAFF
cdr3_nt: TGCAGTGCTACTCGACAAGTGAACACTGAAGCTTTCTTT

d_call: TRBD1
clone_size: NA
v_call: TRBV7-2
j_call: TRBJ2-1
cdr3_aa: CASSSTGVRNEQFF
cdr3_nt: TGTGCCAGCAGCTCGACAGGGGTTCGGAATGAGCAGTTCTTC

d_call: TRBD2
clone_size: NA
v_call: TRBV5-1
j_call: TRBJ2-3
cdr3_aa: CASSPWTSAISTDTQYF
cdr3_nt: TGCGCCAGCAGCCCTTGGACTAGCGCGATTAGCACAGATACGCAGTATTTT

d_call: TRBD1
clone_size: NA
v_call: TRBV3-1
j_call: TRBJ2-5
cdr3_aa: CASSFDREETQYF
cdr3_nt: TGTGCCAGCAGTTTCGACAGGGAAGAGACCCAGTACTTC

d_call: NA
clone_size: NA
v_call: TRBV12-3/TRBV12-4
j_call: TRBJ2-3
cdr3_aa: CASSLYPSTHTQYF
cdr3_nt: TGTGCCAGCAGTTTATATCCTAGCACACATACGCAGTATTTT

d_call: NA
clone_size: many
v_call: TRBV18
j_call: TRBJ1-1
cdr3_aa: CASSPRDVNTEAFF
cdr3_nt: TGTGCCAGCTCACCACGGGACGTGAACACTGAAGCTTTCTTT

d_call: NA
clone_size: NA
v_call: TRBV19
j_call: TRBJ1-5
cdr3_aa: CASSIAGGGQPQHF
cdr3_nt: TGTGCCAGTAGTATAGCGGGCGGCGGACAGCCCCAGCATTTT

d_call: NA
clone_size: NA
v_call: TRBV29-1
j_call: TRBJ2-7
cdr3_aa: CSVRETVHEQYF
cdr3_nt: TGCAGCGTTAGAGAAACGGTCCACGAGCAGTACTTC

d_call: TRBD1
clone_size: NA
v_call: TRBV7-9
j_call: TRBJ2-7
cdr3_aa: CASSPGQVGEQYF
cdr3_nt: TGTGCCAGCAGCCCCGGACAGGTCGGCGAGCAGTACTTC

d_call: TRBD1
clone_size: many
v_call: TRBV29-1
j_call: TRBJ1-1
cdr3_aa: CSAEMGQSSFF
cdr3_nt: TGCAGCGCCGAGATGGGACAGAGTAGTTTCTTT

d_call: NA
clone_size: few
v_call: TRBV20-1
j_call: TRBJ1-1
cdr3_aa: CSARDQEGPNTEAFF
cdr3_nt: TGCAGTGCTAGAGATCAAGAGGGTCCGAACACTGAAGCTTTCTTT

d_call: NA
clone_size: NA
v_call: TRBV19
j_call: TRBJ2-1
cdr3_aa: CASSMEGGGTRNEQFF
cdr3_nt: TGTGCCAGTAGTATGGAAGGAGGGGGCACCCGAAATGAGCAGTTCTTC

d_call: NA
clone_size: few
v_call: TRBV20-1
j_call: TRBJ2-7
cdr3_aa: CSAPLRSGSTYEQYF
cdr3_nt: TGCAGTGCCCCACTTAGGAGCGGGTCTACCTACGAGCAGTACTTC

d_call: NA
clone_size: NA
v_call: TRBV30
j_call: TRBJ1-1
cdr3_aa: CAWREGSYTEAFF
cdr3_nt: TGTGCCTGGAGAGAAGGGTCCTACACTGAAGCTTTCTTT

d_call: NA
clone_size: NA
v_call: TRBV12-3/TRBV12-4
j_call: TRBJ2-1
cdr3_aa: CASSLARRGEQFF
cdr3_nt: TGTGCCAGCAGTTTAGCCCGAAGGGGTGAGCAGTTCTTC

d_call: NA
clone_size: NA
v_call: TRBV29-1
j_call: TRBJ1-2
cdr3_aa: CSVLGDTRIGYTF
cdr3_nt: TGCAGCGTTTTAGGGGATACGAGGATTGGCTACACCTTC

d_call: NA
clone_size: few
v_call: TRBV5-1
j_call: TRBJ1-5
cdr3_aa: CASSFEGRGQPQHF
cdr3_nt: TGCGCCAGCAGCTTTGAAGGGAGAGGTCAGCCCCAGCATTTT

d_call: NA
clone_size: NA
v_call: TRBV20-1
j_call: TRBJ1-5
cdr3_aa: CSARDDGRVGQPQHF
cdr3_nt: TGCAGTGCCCGAGACGACGGCAGGGTCGGCCAGCCCCAGCATTTT

d_call: NA
clone_size: NA
v_call: TRBV3-1
j_call: TRBJ1-1
cdr3_aa: CASSQEGTQNTEAFF
cdr3_nt: TGTGCCAGCAGCCAAGAGGGGACACAAAACACTGAAGCTTTCTTT

d_call: TRBD1
clone_size: NA
v_call: TRBV29-1
j_call: TRBJ2-1
cdr3_aa: CSWGQLYNEQFF
cdr3_nt: TGCAGCTGGGGACAGCTTTACAATGAGCAGTTCTTC

d_call: TRBD1
clone_size: NA
v_call: TRBV4-1
j_call: TRBJ1-2
cdr3_aa: CASSPGQGAGNYGYTF
cdr3_nt: TGCGCCAGCAGCCCTGGACAGGGGGCTGGCAACTATGGCTACACCTTC

d_call: NA
clone_size: NA
v_call: TRBV7-8
j_call: TRBJ2-1
cdr3_aa: CASSLEIGAYNEQFF
cdr3_nt: TGTGCCAGCAGCTTAGAAATTGGGGCATACAATGAGCAGTTCTTC

d_call: NA
clone_size: few
v_call: TRBV7-2
j_call: TRBJ2-7
cdr3_aa: CASSSGQIYEQYF
cdr3_nt: TGTGCCAGCAGCTCCGGACAGATCTACGAGCAGTACTTC

d_call: TRBD1
clone_size: many
v_call: TRBV5-6
j_call: TRBJ2-3
cdr3_aa: CASSFWDRVGDTQYF
cdr3_nt: TGTGCCAGCAGCTTCTGGGACAGGGTGGGAGATACGCAGTATTTT

d_call: TRBD1
clone_size: many
v_call: TRBV29-1
j_call: TRBJ1-1
cdr3_aa: CSHSGTGNTEAFF
cdr3_nt: TGCAGCCACTCCGGGACAGGCAACACTGAAGCTTTCTTT

d_call: NA
clone_size: NA
v_call: TRBV30
j_call: TRBJ2-1
cdr3_aa: CAWSVGANEQFF
cdr3_nt: TGTGCCTGGAGTGTAGGGGCTAATGAGCAGTTCTTC

d_call: TRBD2
clone_size: NA
v_call: TRBV11-2
j_call: TRBJ2-4
cdr3_aa: CASSLGGLAGEWEAKNIQYF
cdr3_nt: TGTGCCAGCAGCTTAGGGGGACTAGCGGGGGAATGGGAAGCCAAAAACATTCAGTACTTC

d_call: TRBD1
clone_size: NA
v_call: TRBV2
j_call: TRBJ1-1
cdr3_aa: CASTRTGNTEAFF
cdr3_nt: TGTGCCAGCACCCGGACAGGAAACACTGAAGCTTTCTTT

d_call: NA
clone_size: NA
v_call: TRBV5-1
j_call: TRBJ2-5
cdr3_aa: CASSSGTFDETQYF
cdr3_nt: TGCGCCAGCAGCTCCGGGACTTTTGACGAGACCCAGTACTTC

d_call: NA
clone_size: few
v_call: TRBV6-6
j_call: TRBJ1-2
cdr3_aa: CASSSGVGYGYTF
cdr3_nt: TGTGCCAGCAGTTCCGGGGTGGGGTATGGCTACACCTTC

d_call: NA
clone_size: few
v_call: TRBV2
j_call: TRBJ1-5
cdr3_aa: CASSNQGQPQHF
cdr3_nt: TGTGCCAGCAGTAACCAGGGTCAGCCCCAGCATTTT

d_call: NA
clone_size: many
v_call: TRBV30
j_call: TRBJ1-1
cdr3_aa: CAWSGRSNTEAFF
cdr3_nt: TGTGCCTGGAGTGGCAGGTCGAACACTGAAGCTTTCTTT

d_call: NA
clone_size: NA
v_call: TRBV14
j_call: TRBJ2-3
cdr3_aa: CASSQEALKDTQYF
cdr3_nt: TGTGCCAGCAGCCAAGAAGCTCTGAAAGATACGCAGTATTTT

d_call: NA
clone_size: many
v_call: TRBV19
j_call: TRBJ1-4
cdr3_aa: CASGLSATNEKLFF
cdr3_nt: TGTGCCAGTGGCTTAAGTGCAACTAATGAAAAACTGTTTTTT

d_call: TRBD1
clone_size: few
v_call: TRBV30
j_call: TRBJ2-7
cdr3_aa: CAWKRGQVSYEQYF
cdr3_nt: TGTGCCTGGAAGCGAGGACAGGTCTCCTACGAGCAGTACTTC

d_call: TRBD1
clone_size: NA
v_call: TRBV5-1
j_call: TRBJ2-5
cdr3_aa: CASSLGTGREETQYF
cdr3_nt: TGCGCCAGCAGCTTGGGGACAGGGAGAGAGGAGACCCAGTACTTC

d_call: TRBD1
clone_size: few
v_call: TRBV7-2
j_call: TRBJ2-1
cdr3_aa: CASSLATGNEQFF
cdr3_nt: TGTGCCAGCAGCTTAGCGACAGGGAATGAGCAGTTCTTC

d_call: TRBD1
clone_size: many
v_call: TRBV11-2
j_call: TRBJ1-5
cdr3_aa: CASSLDRDQPQHF
cdr3_nt: TGTGCCAGCAGCTTGGACAGGGATCAGCCCCAGCATTTT

d_call: TRBD1
clone_size: few
v_call: TRBV19
j_call: TRBJ2-1
cdr3_aa: CASSVTGTGTNEQFF
cdr3_nt: TGTGCCAGCTCCGTAACCGGGACAGGGACCAATGAGCAGTTCTTC

d_call: TRBD1
clone_size: few
v_call: TRBV9
j_call: TRBJ1-2
cdr3_aa: CASSRDRTGYTF
cdr3_nt: TGTGCCAGCAGCCGGGACAGGACTGGCTACACCTTC

d_call: NA
clone_size: NA
v_call: TRBV23-1
j_call: TRBJ1-4
cdr3_aa: CASSQSGATNEKLFF
cdr3_nt: TGCGCCAGCAGTCAAAGCGGTGCAACTAATGAAAAACTGTTTTTT

d_call: TRBD1
clone_size: NA
v_call: TRBV7-8
j_call: TRBJ1-4
cdr3_aa: CASSYRGINEKLFF
cdr3_nt: TGTGCCAGCAGCTACAGGGGGATTAATGAAAAACTGTTTTTT

d_call: TRBD1
clone_size: few
v_call: TRBV19
j_call: TRBJ2-2
cdr3_aa: CASVRTGGDTGELFF
cdr3_nt: TGTGCCAGTGTCCGGACAGGGGGGGACACCGGGGAGCTGTTTTTT

d_call: NA
clone_size: NA
v_call: TRBV7-2
j_call: TRBJ1-1
cdr3_aa: CASSPGGRTEAFF
cdr3_nt: TGTGCCAGCAGCCCGGGGGGGAGGACTGAAGCTTTCTTT

d_call: TRBD1
clone_size: NA
v_call: TRBV7-3
j_call: TRBJ1-1
cdr3_aa: CASSPRGDRDEAFF
cdr3_nt: TGTGCCAGCAGCCCCCGTGGGGACAGGGATGAAGCTTTCTTT

d_call: NA
clone_size: few
v_call: TRBV3-1
j_call: TRBJ1-2
cdr3_aa: CASSQPPGGWGYTF
cdr3_nt: TGTGCCAGCAGCCAGCCCCCGGGAGGATGGGGCTACACCTTC

d_call: NA
clone_size: NA
v_call: TRBV7-2
j_call: TRBJ2-1
cdr3_aa: CASSLAGRQFNEQFF
cdr3_nt: TGTGCCAGCAGCTTAGCGGGGAGGCAGTTCAATGAGCAGTTCTTC

d_call: NA
clone_size: many
v_call: TRBV25-1
j_call: TRBJ2-1
cdr3_aa: CASSWSSYNEQFF
cdr3_nt: TGTGCCAGCTCTTGGAGCTCCTACAATGAGCAGTTCTTC